This TCR beta chain was captured in a study of shared clonotypes between healthy human individuals. The study's findings and limits: Larger estimated richness was generally seen in naive subsets than in memory subsets. An effect of sequencing depth on clonotype sharing among donors was expected.

Here immunoSEQ multiplex PCR was the method, and the copy in TCRdb shows in-frame clones only, minus some. The sample carries under 1,900,000 clones, 98% recorded once. Trimming removed 4 bases from V and 0 bases from J, with 20 bases in between. Germline V gene sequence: CDR1 LGHNA, CDR2 YSLEER. The CDR3 contains 18 residues. None of the donors, who were healthy HIV-negative adults, had recently had acute infections or vaccinations. Researchers partitioned CD4+ cells into CD45RA+ naive and CD45RA-negative memory subsets. This clone occurred once. Its matching antigen is unknown. The gene calls are TRBV4-3 and TRBJ2-3; D not resolved. The clonotype originates from a young man in good health. The sequenced sample was naive CD4+ T cells sorted from blood. Subset of the sample: CD45RA+ positively selected. The CDR3: CASSRRIATWTSTDTQYF. The DNA of the CDR3 is TGCGCCAGCAGCCGACGTATAGCCACTTGGACCAGCACAGATACGCAGTATTTT.